Below, 25 T cell receptor beta chains from the same sample are listed, as sequenced in a study of T cell responses to AZD1222 COVID-19 vaccine. Data came from immunoSEQ multiplex PCR; TCRdb stores just in-frame clones and leaves some out. The sample includes about 110,000 clones, around 82% of them seen just once. Sequencing used peripheral blood, obtained on day 0 of AZD1222 vaccination. The origin of the receptors is an adult in good health.

The J gene is TRBJ1-4, the V gene TRBV12-3 or TRBV12-4; no definite D call. This CDR3 contains 13 residues. V dropped 5 bases and J dropped 4 bases, with 8 bases sitting between them. CDR3 nucleotides: TGTGCCAGCAGTCTCACTGATAATGAAAAACTGTTTTTT. Protein product: CASSLTDNEKLFF.

The V call is TRBV11-2, the J call TRBJ2-5; TRBD2 matches 7 bases. Germline CDR1 is SGHAT and CDR2 is FQNNGV. This CDR3 is 15 amino acids long. The V gene end was trimmed by 5 bases and the J gene end by 5 bases; junction bases not matched to a gene: 11. The CDR3 spells CASSRAGSRWETQYF. DNA of the CDR3: TGTGCCAGCAGCCGAGCGGGGTCCAGATGGGAGACCCAGTACTTC. Based on the CDR3 plus reference TRBV11-2 and TRBJ2-5, the full variable domain is EAGVAQSPRYKIIEKRQSVAFWCNPISGHATLYWYQQILGQGPKLLIQFQNNGVVDDSQLPKDRFSAERLKGVDSTLKIQPAKLEDSAVYLCASSRAGSRWETQYFGPGTRLLVL.

The V call is TRBV11-2, the J call TRBJ1-4, with D tentatively TRBD1 (6 bases). The CDR3 contains 15 residues. V was cut by 5 bases and J by 4 bases, with 14 bases left in between. Germline-derived CDR1 and CDR2 are SGHAT and FQNNGV. The CDR3 region has the DNA TGTGCCAGCAGCAAAACAGGGAACGTTAATGAAAAACTGTTTTTT. Encoded protein: CASSKTGNVNEKLFF.

The rearrangement links TRBV7-9 to TRBJ1-2, with D tentatively TRBD1 (5 bases). The CDR3 is made up of 15 amino acids. The germline CDR1 and CDR2 sequences are SEHNR and FQNEAQ (reference sequence). V was cut by 4 bases and J by 4 bases, with 16 bases left in between. In nucleotides, the CDR3 is TGTGCCAGCAGCTCTCAGGGCGTCGTAACCTATGGCTACACCTTC. Amino acids: CASSSQGVVTYGYTF. The full variable domain, its missing parts supplied by reference TRBV7-9 and TRBJ1-2, is DTGVSQNPRHKITKRGQNVTFRCDPISEHNRLYWYRQTLGQGPEFLTYFQNEAQLEKSRLLSDRFSAERPKGSFSTLEIQRTEQGDSAMYLCASSSQGVVTYGYTFGSGTRLTVV.

CDR3 in DNA: TGTGCCAGCGGGAGGCGGGAGAGGGCCTACGAGCAGTACTTC. It encodes CASGRRERAYEQYF. This chain links TRBV27 with TRBJ2-7; 7 bases line up with TRBD2. The CDR3 is 14 amino acids. Losses at the gene ends were 8 bases for V and 2 bases for J; bases not matched to a gene: 9. Germline assignment: CDR1 MNHEY and CDR2 SMNVEV (reference sequence).

This chain uses TRBV18 with TRBJ2-1, with 10 bases identical to TRBD2. Germline V gene data show CDR1 as KGHSH and CDR2 as LQKENI. V trimming: 3 bases; J trimming: 7 bases; junction bases outside the gene matches: 6. The CDR3 runs to 15 residues. The CDR3: CASSPVGLAANEQFF. The CDR3 region has the DNA TGTGCCAGCTCACCCGTCGGACTAGCGGCTAATGAGCAGTTCTTC.

This clone showed up just once. The genes are TRBV5-1 and TRBJ2-5; tentatively, D is TRBD1 or TRBD2 (5 bases each). The CDR3 extends over 16 amino acids. Deletions cut 2 bases from V and 4 bases from J, with 18 bases between. CDR1 and CDR2 from the germline V gene are SGHRS and YFSETQ. CDR3 nucleotide sequence: TGCGCCAGCAGCTTAGGACACACTAGTTTTTCAGAGACCCAGTACTTC. Translated: CASSLGHTSFSETQYF.

The chain couples TRBV7-9 to TRBJ2-7; D is possibly TRBD1 or TRBD2 (6 bases each). From germline, CDR1 is SEHNR and CDR2 FQNEAQ (reference sequence). Trimming shortened V by 2 bases and J by 7 bases, and 18 bases separated the two germline ends. The CDR3 spans 15 residues. CDR3 sequence reads: CASSLLYRGRREQYF. The DNA of the CDR3 is TGTGCCAGCAGCTTATTGTACCGGGGGCGTCGGGAGCAGTACTTC.

The gene calls are TRBV19 and TRBJ1-5, with D possibly TRBD1 on 5 matching bases. Germline V lookup: CDR1 LNHDA, CDR2 SQIVND (reference sequence). The CDR3 spans 13 residues. V was clipped by 5 bases and J by 5 bases, with 10 bases between them. The CDR3 loop reads CASSPDRDQPQHF. The CDR3 bases are TGTGCCAGTAGTCCAGACAGAGATCAGCCCCAGCATTTT.

The chain joins TRBV11-3 to TRBJ2-1; TRBD2 aligns across 7 bases. The V gene's germline CDR1 is SGHNT and CDR2 YENEEA. V was pared by 1 base and J by 3 bases, with 6 bases of the junction left unmatched. This CDR3 spans 16 amino acids. CDR3 amino acids: CASSLGGSSGYNEQFF. CDR3 coding DNA: TGTGCCAGCAGCTTAGGAGGGTCTAGCGGCTACAATGAGCAGTTCTTC.

The gene calls are TRBV30 and TRBJ2-1, with D tentatively TRBD2 (6 bases). Trimming removed 8 bases at V and 3 bases at J, with 17 bases between. CDR1 is GTSNPN, CDR2 SVGIG, per germline (reference sequence). The CDR3 has 14 amino acids. The CDR3 region is CAHGGRTNYNEQFF. CDR3 sequence (DNA): TGTGCCCATGGAGGGCGGACCAACTACAATGAGCAGTTCTTC.

The V call is TRBV4-2, the J call TRBJ2-7; no definite D call. Germline loops: CDR1 LGHNA, CDR2 YNFKEQ. Trimming took off 1 base at V and 2 bases at J, with 9 bases between the two ends. The CDR3 is 14 residues long. The CDR3 region has the DNA TGTGCCAGCAGCCAAGGATCGGCCACCTACGAGCAGTACTTC. The encoded protein is CASSQGSATYEQYF.

The rearrangement links TRBV6-5 to TRBJ1-5, with a tentative D call TRBD1 (6 bases). CDR3 length: 15 amino acids. The V end was cut by 2 bases, the J end by 1 base, with 9 bases between. Per the germline V gene, CDR1 is MNHEY and CDR2 is SVGAGI. In nucleotides, the CDR3 is TGTGCCAGCAGTTACCAACAGGGCAGCAATCAGCCCCAGCATTTT. This sequence encodes CASSYQQGSNQPQHF.

The chain joins TRBV5-6 to TRBJ2-7; 8 positions match TRBD1. Germline CDR1 and CDR2: SGHDT and YYEEEE. V lost 5 bases and J lost 3; bases outside the gene matches: 7. CDR3 length: 14 amino acids. CDR3 bases: TGTGCCAGCAGGAGGCAGGACAGGGACTACGAGCAGTACTTC. Translation gives CASRRQDRDYEQYF.

The V gene is TRBV5-6, the J gene TRBJ2-3; unclear D gene. V gave up 3 bases and J gave up 2 bases, with 16 bases separating them. The CDR3 spans 16 residues. Germline V gene lookup returns CDR1 SGHDT and CDR2 YYEEEE. The CDR3 coding sequence is TGTGCCAGCAGCTCGCTAGGAGTTGGCCTCACAGATACGCAGTATTTT. Translation gives CASSSLGVGLTDTQYF.

The chain employs TRBV28 and TRBJ2-7; 10 nucleotides align to TRBD2. The V segment lost 4 bases and the J segment 3 bases; nucleotides outside the gene matches: 3. CDR1 is MDHEN, CDR2 SYDVKM, per germline. This CDR3 has 14 residues. In nucleotides, the CDR3 is TGTGCCAGCAGTTCCCTAGCGGGAGTCTACGAGCAGTACTTC. It encodes CASSSLAGVYEQYF.

V is TRBV28 and J is TRBJ2-2; 7 bases align to TRBD1. V lost 6 bases, J lost 5 bases, and 6 bases stayed unmatched. This CDR3 region has 14 residues. CDR1 is MDHEN, CDR2 SYDVKM, per germline. The CDR3 is CASRRTGVTGELFF. The CDR3 coding sequence is TGTGCCAGCAGGCGCACAGGGGTTACCGGGGAGCTGTTTTTT.

The V call is TRBV7-9, the J call TRBJ2-5, with a tentative D call TRBD2 (6 bases). Trimming stripped 3 bases from V and 2 bases from J, with 10 bases between. Germline V gene data show CDR1 as SEHNR and CDR2 as FQNEAQ (reference sequence). The CDR3 is 14 residues long. CDR3 coding DNA: TGTGCCAGCAGCTTGAATAGCGGACAAGAGACCCAGTACTTC. The encoded protein is CASSLNSGQETQYF.

The rearrangement uses TRBV18 and TRBJ1-1; D is possibly TRBD1 (5 bases). With 6 bases removed from V and 4 bases from J, the gap between germline ends came to 15 bases. Germline V gives CDR1 KGHSH, CDR2 LQKENI. The CDR3 is 14 amino acids. DNA of the CDR3: TGTGCCAGCTCGCTGAGTGGGGGGAGCACTGAAGCTTTCTTT. Its translation is CASSLSGGSTEAFF.

The gene calls are TRBV10-3 and TRBJ1-3; D uncertain. Per the germline V gene, CDR1 is ENHRY and CDR2 is SYGVKD. Trimming pared 6 bases from V and 4 bases from J, leaving 13 bases between. The CDR3 is 14 residues long. This CDR3 reads CAIRAPDRGNTIYF. CDR3 DNA sequence: TGTGCCATCAGAGCCCCGGACCGCGGAAACACCATATATTTT.

This chain links TRBV19 with TRBJ1-5; TRBD1 matches 7 bases. The CDR3 covers 14 residues. Germline CDR1 is LNHDA and CDR2 is SQIVND (reference sequence). The junction had 5 bases not matched to a gene; V was cut back by 5 bases and J by 4 bases. The CDR3 DNA follows: TGTGCCAGTAGTCAAGGACAGGCAAATCAGCCCCAGCATTTT. Amino acids: CASSQGQANQPQHF.

Written as DNA, the CDR3 is TGTGCCAGCAGTTTAAGAGGACGATCTTCGGGCGAGCAGTACTTC. This gives the protein CASSLRGRSSGEQYF. The V call is TRBV27, the J call TRBJ2-7; D uncertain. Germline CDR1 is MNHEY and CDR2 is SMNVEV (reference sequence). The CDR3 sequence is 15 residues long. Deletions cut 2 bases from V and 6 bases from J, with 17 bases between.

This chain links TRBV19 with TRBJ2-3; D call uncertain. The CDR3 is 12 amino acids. V was pared by 6 bases and J by 5 bases, with 9 bases between. From germline, CDR1 is LNHDA and CDR2 SQIVND (reference sequence). The CDR3 loop reads CASRLSGDTQYF. The CDR3 DNA sequence: TGTGCCAGTAGACTCTCGGGAGATACGCAGTATTTT. Full variable domain (missing parts from reference TRBV19 and TRBJ2-3): DGGITQSPKYLFRKEGQNVTLSCEQNLNHDAMYWYRQDPGQGLRLIYYSQIVNDFQKGDIAEGYSVSREKKESFPLTVTSAQKNPTAFYLCASRLSGDTQYFGPGTRLTVL.

This chain uses TRBV28 with TRBJ1-2; 7 bases are a match to TRBD1. The CDR3 covers 15 residues. Germline CDR1 reads MDHEN; CDR2 reads SYDVKM. The ends lost 5 bases at V and 5 bases at J; junction bases unmatched: 11. CDR3 amino acids: CASSPRQGGEYGYTF. The CDR3 DNA is TGTGCCAGCAGTCCAAGACAGGGAGGCGAGTATGGCTACACCTTC.

This chain uses TRBV30 with TRBJ1-1; no firm D call. V lost 4 bases and J lost 6, with 9 bases in between. Germline-derived CDR1 and CDR2 are GTSNPN and SVGIG (reference sequence). The CDR3 covers 11 residues. As DNA, the CDR3 is TGTGCCTGGAAGTCTGTAGCTGAAGCTTTCTTT. It is translated as CAWKSVAEAFF.